This T cell receptor beta chain was sequenced for a study of T cell responses to AZD1222 COVID-19 vaccine. General study points: Seropositive AZD1222 recipients at baseline numbered only five to seven. Donors were chiefly white British, with a greater number of females, and clonal diversity was perhaps underestimated.

The table came from immunoSEQ multiplex PCR; TCRdb's copy has only in-frame clones and leaves some out. The sample lists under 150,000 clones; approximately 87% were seen once. Second-dose recipients at about 4 or about 12 weeks were treated as one pooled group. In the case of this clone: Its antigen is still unknown.

Sequenced here: peripheral blood, sampled 28 days after the second AZD1222 dose. The TCR was taken from an adult who received the AZD1222 COVID-19 vaccine.

The CDR3 sequence: CASSPQIVSYNEQFF. The CDR3 DNA reads TGTGCCAGCAGCCCCCAAATAGTCTCCTACAATGAGCAGTTCTTC. The chain uses TRBV7-3 and TRBJ2-1; no clear D. Germline V CDR1 and CDR2: SGHTA, FQGTGA. CDR3 length equals 15 residues. V dropped 5 bases and J dropped 0 bases, with 11 bases sitting between them. The whole variable domain, remainder taken from reference TRBV7-3 and TRBJ2-1, is GAGVSQTPSNKVTEKGKYVELRCDPISGHTALYWYRQSLGQGPEFLIYFQGTGAADDSGLPNDRFFAVRPEGSVSTLKIQRTERGDSAVYLCASSPQIVSYNEQFFGPGTRLTVL.